Listed below are T cell receptor beta chains from one sample, sequenced in a study of a mutant IDH1 vaccine in newly diagnosed glioma. This table comes from immunoSEQ multiplex PCR, and its TCRdb copy is limited to in-frame clones, with some not included. The repertoire includes about 64,000 clones, more than 75% of them detected once, and about 4% sits in the top ten. No antigen has been assigned to these receptors. The sequences come from PBMCs, collected from a glioma patient whose treatment included an IDH1 peptide vaccine. Receptors originate from a man aged 25 to 40 with glioma. CDR3s include the opening cysteine and the closing phenylalanine or tryptophan. Each record gives: J gene, clone size, V gene, CDR3 protein. Clone size is shown for a subset of rows, as once, few, many or a class of expanded clone.

J: TRBJ2-7
size: NA
V: TRBV7-8
CDR3: CASSFGTGFYEQYF

J: TRBJ1-1
size: NA
V: TRBV28
CDR3: CASNEPGGAGTEAFF

J: TRBJ1-2
size: NA
V: TRBV29-1
CDR3: CSVESLGQGMSYTF

J: TRBJ1-2
size: NA
V: TRBV30
CDR3: CAWSVKGLRTNYGYTF

J: TRBJ2-2
size: NA
V: TRBV2
CDR3: CASSGTGGTGELFF

J: TRBJ2-1
size: once
V: TRBV18
CDR3: CASSPSGAASFSYNEQFF

J: TRBJ2-7
size: NA
V: TRBV5-1
CDR3: CASSSIGNEQYF

J: TRBJ2-5
size: NA
V: TRBV4-1
CDR3: CASSLDRTARQETQYF

J: TRBJ1-6
size: few
V: TRBV5-4
CDR3: CASGTESSGSPLHF

J: TRBJ2-1
size: NA
V: TRBV11-3
CDR3: CASSFSGQGNEQFF

J: TRBJ1-2
size: NA
V: TRBV6-1
CDR3: CASSAGGGTNYGYTF

J: TRBJ1-4
size: NA
V: TRBV7-6
CDR3: CASSLLQGRDHNEKLFF

J: TRBJ1-5
size: NA
V: TRBV2
CDR3: CASSYNSNQPQHF

J: TRBJ2-7
size: NA
V: TRBV5-6
CDR3: CASSLSAGEVVYEQYF

J: TRBJ1-3
size: NA
V: TRBV11-2
CDR3: CASSKAGESSGNTIYF

J: TRBJ1-4
size: NA
V: TRBV5-6
CDR3: CASSRPGQGGEKLFF

J: TRBJ2-7
size: NA
V: TRBV4-1
CDR3: CASSQVPQGGYEQYF

J: TRBJ2-3
size: NA
V: TRBV5-1
CDR3: CASSPTGGADTQYF

J: TRBJ2-5
size: NA
V: TRBV4-1
CDR3: CASSPPGLAAQETQYF

J: TRBJ1-3
size: NA
V: TRBV6-1
CDR3: CATRIQGARGNTIYF

J: TRBJ1-1
size: NA
V: TRBV2
CDR3: CASSEQGSTKEKAFF

J: TRBJ2-2
size: NA
V: TRBV5-1
CDR3: CASSLKVWGFLQDEANTGELFF

J: TRBJ2-2
size: once
V: TRBV9
CDR3: CASSQPGRLANTGELFF

J: TRBJ2-2
size: NA
V: TRBV5-1
CDR3: CASSLYRANTGELFF

J: TRBJ1-1
size: NA
V: TRBV6-4
CDR3: CASSDSFTAGIAFF

J: TRBJ1-2
size: NA
V: TRBV27
CDR3: CASSLRGQGMYPNYGYTF

J: TRBJ2-3
size: NA
V: TRBV5-4
CDR3: CASSSFHGAGVEDTQYF

J: TRBJ1-2
size: NA
V: TRBV11-2
CDR3: CASSLEEGAFYGYTF

J: TRBJ2-3
size: NA
V: TRBV11-3
CDR3: CASSLAAGLKAGTDTQYF